This T cell receptor (beta chain) was identified during a study of OX40 agonist ivuxolimab in advanced cancers. Across the study: Dose-escalation cases comprised hepatocellular carcinoma, melanoma, renal cell or head and neck cancer.

Libraries were prepared by immunoSEQ multiplex PCR; TCRdb keeps only in-frame clonotypes and omits some of them. The sample records about 82,000 clones, roughly 92% being singletons. V was clipped by 11 bases and J by 1 base, with 15 bases between them. CDR1 and CDR2 from the germline V gene are SGHAT and FQNNGV. The CDR3 has 14 residues. The chain couples TRBV11-2 to TRBJ2-1; D may correspond to TRBD1 or TRBD2 (6 bases each). This specimen consisted of CD4+ or CD8+ T cells sorted from blood, obtained in a trial of the OX40 agonist ivuxolimab. This clonotype originated in an adult with an advanced solid tumor such as melanoma, head and neck, liver or kidney cancer. The CDR3 reads CASGGGYSYNEQFF. Written as DNA, the CDR3 is TGTGCCTCCGGGGGCGGGTATTCCTACAATGAGCAGTTCTTC.